Reported below is one T cell receptor (beta chain). The J segment lost 7 bases and the V segment lost 9 bases, leaving 20 bases of the junction unmatched. This CDR3 contains 17 residues. CDR1 is LNHDA and CDR2 is SQIVND in the germline V gene (reference sequence). This sample was included in a study of blood T cell repertoires in COVID-19. Clones were sequenced by immunoSEQ multiplex PCR, and TCRdb holds only the in-frame ones, with some missing. The sample includes about 190,000 clones, 85% to 90% of them seen just once. The chain joins TRBV19 to TRBJ2-5, with 10 bases lining up with TRBD1. This clonotype was sampled from a man aged 18 to 30 with active or convalescent COVID-19. Sequencing used peripheral blood. The CDR3 loop reads CASSTGTGDIEPGTQYF. As DNA, the CDR3 is TGTGCCAGCTCTACCGGGACAGGGGACATCGAACCCGGGACCCAGTACTTC.